This TCR beta chain was obtained from a study of beta chain features in type 1 diabetes. General study findings and limits: There was a moderate but significant shortening of TCRB CDR3s in all four CD4+ subsets of Type 1 diabetes patients. Patients showed naive, central memory and Treg TCRB repertoires that appeared more similar than those of healthy donors.

In regard to this clone: No antigen is known for it.

V was shortened by 3 bases and J by 5 bases, with 8 bases between the two germline ends. The CDR3 contains 12 residues. Germline V gene sequence: CDR1 SGHVS, CDR2 FNYEAQ. What was sequenced were expressed TCRB transcripts, since all of the isolated RNA had been reverse transcribed. Clones were sequenced by immunoSEQ multiplex PCR, and TCRdb holds only the in-frame ones, with some missing. The table includes just over 600,000 clones, roughly a sixth detected once. The chain employs TRBV7-6 and TRBJ2-7; D tentatively fits TRBD1 or TRBD2 (5 bases each). The sample comprised naive CD4+ T cells from blood. This clonotype was sampled from a man younger than 35 in good health. The chain's CDR3 is CASSFRGDEQYF. CDR3 coding DNA: TGTGCCAGCAGCTTCAGAGGGGACGAGCAGTACTTC.